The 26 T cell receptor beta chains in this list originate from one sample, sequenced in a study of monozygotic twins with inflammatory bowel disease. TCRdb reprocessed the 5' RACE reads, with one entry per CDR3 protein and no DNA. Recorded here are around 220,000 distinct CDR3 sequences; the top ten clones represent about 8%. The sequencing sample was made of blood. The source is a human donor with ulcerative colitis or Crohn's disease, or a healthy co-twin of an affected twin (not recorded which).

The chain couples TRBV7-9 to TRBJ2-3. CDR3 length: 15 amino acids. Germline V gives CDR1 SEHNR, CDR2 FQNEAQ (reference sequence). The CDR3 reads CASSLDGLSVHTQYF.

The CDR3 loop is CAIRTSTAQNQPQHF. The chain employs TRBV10-3 and TRBJ1-5; the D gene TCRdb calls, TRBD1, cannot be checked with no DNA. Germline V CDR1 and CDR2: ENHRY, SYGVKD. The CDR3 length is 15 residues.

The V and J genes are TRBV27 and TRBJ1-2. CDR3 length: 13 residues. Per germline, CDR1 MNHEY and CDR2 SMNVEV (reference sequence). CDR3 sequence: CASSLSGSDGYTF.

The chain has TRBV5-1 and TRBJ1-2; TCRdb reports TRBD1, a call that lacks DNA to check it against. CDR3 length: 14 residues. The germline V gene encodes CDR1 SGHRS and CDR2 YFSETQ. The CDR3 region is CASSYPGRRYGYTF.

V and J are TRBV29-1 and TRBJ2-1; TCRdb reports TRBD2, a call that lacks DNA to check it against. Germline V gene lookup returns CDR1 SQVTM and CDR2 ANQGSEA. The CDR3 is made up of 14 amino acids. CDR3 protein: CSVESEGYHNEQFF.

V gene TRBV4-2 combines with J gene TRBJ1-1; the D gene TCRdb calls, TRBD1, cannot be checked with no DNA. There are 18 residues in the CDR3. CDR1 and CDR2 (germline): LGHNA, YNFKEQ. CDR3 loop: CASSPAHLKTGVSPEAFF.

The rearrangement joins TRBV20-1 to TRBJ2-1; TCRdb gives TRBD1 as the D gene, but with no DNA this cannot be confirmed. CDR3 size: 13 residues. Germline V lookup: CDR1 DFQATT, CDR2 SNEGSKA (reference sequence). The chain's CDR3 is CSAKGGSYNEQFF.

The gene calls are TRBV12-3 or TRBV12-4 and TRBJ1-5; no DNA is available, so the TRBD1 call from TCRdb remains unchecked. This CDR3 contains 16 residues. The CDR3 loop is CASSLYSQVYNQPQHF.

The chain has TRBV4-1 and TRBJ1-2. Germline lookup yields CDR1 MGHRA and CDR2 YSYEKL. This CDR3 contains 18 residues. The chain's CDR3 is CASSQGVDNSVINYGYTF.

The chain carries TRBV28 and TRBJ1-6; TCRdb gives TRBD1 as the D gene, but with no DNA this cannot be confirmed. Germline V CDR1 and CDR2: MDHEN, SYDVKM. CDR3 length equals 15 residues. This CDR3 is CASSPTQGAGSPLHF.

Here the CDR3 reads CASSLSTGVEGYTF. The chain is built from TRBV7-2 and TRBJ1-2; with no DNA, the TCRdb D assignment of TRBD1 cannot be verified. Germline CDR1 reads SGHTA; CDR2 reads FQGNSA. CDR3 length: 14 residues.

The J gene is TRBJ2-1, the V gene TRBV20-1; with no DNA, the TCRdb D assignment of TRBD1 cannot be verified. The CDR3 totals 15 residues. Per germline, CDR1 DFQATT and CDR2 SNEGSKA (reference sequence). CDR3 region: CSANRDGRPYNEQFF.

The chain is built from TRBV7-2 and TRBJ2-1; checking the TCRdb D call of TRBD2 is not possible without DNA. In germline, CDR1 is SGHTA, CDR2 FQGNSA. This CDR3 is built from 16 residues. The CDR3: CASSLLAGGPTGEQFF.

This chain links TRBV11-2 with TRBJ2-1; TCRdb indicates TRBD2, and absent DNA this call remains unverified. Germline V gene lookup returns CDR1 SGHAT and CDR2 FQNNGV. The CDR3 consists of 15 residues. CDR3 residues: CASSVPGLASNEQFF.

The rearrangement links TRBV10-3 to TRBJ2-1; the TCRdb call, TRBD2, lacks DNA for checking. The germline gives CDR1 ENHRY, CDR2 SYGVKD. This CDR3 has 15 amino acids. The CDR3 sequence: CAISESSGSAHEQFF.

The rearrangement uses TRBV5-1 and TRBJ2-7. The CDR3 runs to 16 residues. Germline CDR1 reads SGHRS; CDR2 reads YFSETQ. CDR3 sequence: CASSLGLSSSSYEQYF.

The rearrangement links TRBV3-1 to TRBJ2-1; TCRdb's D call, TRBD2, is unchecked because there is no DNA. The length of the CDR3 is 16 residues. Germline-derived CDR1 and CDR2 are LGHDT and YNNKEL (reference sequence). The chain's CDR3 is CASSSWEASNNNEQFF.

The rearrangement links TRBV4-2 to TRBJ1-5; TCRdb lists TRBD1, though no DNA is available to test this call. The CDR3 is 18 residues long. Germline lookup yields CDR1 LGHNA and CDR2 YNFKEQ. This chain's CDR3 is CASSQVGQGANSNQPQHF.

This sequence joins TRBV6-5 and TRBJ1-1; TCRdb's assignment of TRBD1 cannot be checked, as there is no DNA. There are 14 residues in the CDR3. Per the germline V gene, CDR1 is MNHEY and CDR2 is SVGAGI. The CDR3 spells CASRYGGSWTEAFF.

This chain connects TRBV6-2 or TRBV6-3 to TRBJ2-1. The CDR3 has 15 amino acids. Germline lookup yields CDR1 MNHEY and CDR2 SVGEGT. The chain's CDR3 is CASSDRSRSYNEQFF.

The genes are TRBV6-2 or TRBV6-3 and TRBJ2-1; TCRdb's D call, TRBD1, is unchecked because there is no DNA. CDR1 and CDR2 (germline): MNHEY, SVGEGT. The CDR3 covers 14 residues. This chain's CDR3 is CASSSPGGGTEQFF.

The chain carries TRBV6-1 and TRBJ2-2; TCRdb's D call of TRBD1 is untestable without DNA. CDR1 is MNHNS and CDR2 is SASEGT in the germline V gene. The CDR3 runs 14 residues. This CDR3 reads CASSGRGEAGELFF.

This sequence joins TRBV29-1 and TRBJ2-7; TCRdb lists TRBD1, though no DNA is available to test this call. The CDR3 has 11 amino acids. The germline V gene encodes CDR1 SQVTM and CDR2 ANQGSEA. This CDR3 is CSVRRADEQYF.

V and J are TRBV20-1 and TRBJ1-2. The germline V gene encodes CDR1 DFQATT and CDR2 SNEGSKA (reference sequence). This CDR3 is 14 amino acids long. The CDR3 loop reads CSASPDDGLYGYTF.

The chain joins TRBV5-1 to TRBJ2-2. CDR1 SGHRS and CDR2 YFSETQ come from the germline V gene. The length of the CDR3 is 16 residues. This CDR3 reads CASSLLYGYDAGELFF.

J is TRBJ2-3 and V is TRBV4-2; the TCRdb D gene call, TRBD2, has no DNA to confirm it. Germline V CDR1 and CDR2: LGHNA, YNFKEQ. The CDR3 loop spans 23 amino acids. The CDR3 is CASSQDPLAGLAGVVKGTDTQYF.